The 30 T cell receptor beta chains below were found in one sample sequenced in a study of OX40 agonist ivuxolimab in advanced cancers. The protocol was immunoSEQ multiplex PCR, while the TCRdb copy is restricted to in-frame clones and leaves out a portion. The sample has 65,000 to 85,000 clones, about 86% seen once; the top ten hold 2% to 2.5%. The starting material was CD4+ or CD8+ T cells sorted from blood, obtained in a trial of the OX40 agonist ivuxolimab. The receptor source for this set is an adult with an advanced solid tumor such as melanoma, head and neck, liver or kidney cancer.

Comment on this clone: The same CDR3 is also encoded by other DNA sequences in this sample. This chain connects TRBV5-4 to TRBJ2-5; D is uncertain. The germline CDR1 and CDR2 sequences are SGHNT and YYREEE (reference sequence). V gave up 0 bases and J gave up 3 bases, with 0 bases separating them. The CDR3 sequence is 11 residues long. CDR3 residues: CASSLEETQYF. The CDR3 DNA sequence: TGTGCCAGCAGCTTGGAAGAGACCCAGTACTTC.

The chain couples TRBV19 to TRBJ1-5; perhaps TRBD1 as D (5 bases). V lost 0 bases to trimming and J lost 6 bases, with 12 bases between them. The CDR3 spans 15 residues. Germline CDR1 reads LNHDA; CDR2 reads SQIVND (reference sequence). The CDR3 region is CASSIDPGGGQPQHF. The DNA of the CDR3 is TGTGCCAGTAGTATAGACCCGGGGGGAGGTCAGCCCCAGCATTTT.

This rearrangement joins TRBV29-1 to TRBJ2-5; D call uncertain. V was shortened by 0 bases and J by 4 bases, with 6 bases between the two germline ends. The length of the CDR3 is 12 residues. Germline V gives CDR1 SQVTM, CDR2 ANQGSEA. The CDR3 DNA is TGCAGCGTTGAAGAGTTAGGAGAGACCCAGTACTTC. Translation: CSVEELGETQYF. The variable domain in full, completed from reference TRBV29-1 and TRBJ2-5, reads SAVISQKPSRDICQRGTSLTIQCQVDSQVTMMFWYRQQPGQSLTLIATANQGSEATYESGFVIDKFPISRPNLTFSTLTVSNMSPEDSSIYLCSVEELGETQYFGPGTRLLVL.

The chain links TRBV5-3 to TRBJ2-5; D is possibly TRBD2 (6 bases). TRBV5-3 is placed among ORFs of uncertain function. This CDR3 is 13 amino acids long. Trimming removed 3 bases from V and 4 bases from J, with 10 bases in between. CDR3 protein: CARSSSEVETQYF. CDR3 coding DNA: TGTGCCAGAAGCTCTAGCGAGGTAGAGACCCAGTACTTC.

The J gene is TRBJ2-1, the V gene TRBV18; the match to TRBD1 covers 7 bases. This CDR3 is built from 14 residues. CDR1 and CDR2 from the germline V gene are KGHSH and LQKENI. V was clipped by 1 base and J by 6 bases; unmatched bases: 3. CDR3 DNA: TGTGCCAGCTCACCACAGGGGGCGCGCAATGAGCAGTTCTTC. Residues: CASSPQGARNEQFF.

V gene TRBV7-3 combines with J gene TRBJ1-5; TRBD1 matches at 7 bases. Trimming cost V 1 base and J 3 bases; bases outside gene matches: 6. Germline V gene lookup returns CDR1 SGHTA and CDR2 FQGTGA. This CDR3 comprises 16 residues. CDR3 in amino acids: CASSLIQGRNNQPQHF. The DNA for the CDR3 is TGTGCCAGCAGCTTAATACAGGGGCGCAACAATCAGCCCCAGCATTTT.

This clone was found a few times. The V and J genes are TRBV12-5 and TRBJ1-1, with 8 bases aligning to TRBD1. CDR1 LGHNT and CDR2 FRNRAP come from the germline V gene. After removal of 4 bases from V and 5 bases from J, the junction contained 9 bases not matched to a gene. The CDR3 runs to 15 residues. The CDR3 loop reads CASGSRGHMRTEAFF. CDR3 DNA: TGTGCTAGTGGTTCCAGGGGGCATATGAGGACTGAAGCTTTCTTT. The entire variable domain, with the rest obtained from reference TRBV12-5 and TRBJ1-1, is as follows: DARVTQTPRHKVTEMGQEVTMRCQPILGHNTVFWYRQTMMQGLELLAYFRNRAPLDDSGMPKDRFSAEMPDATLATLKIQPSEPRDSAVYFCASGSRGHMRTEAFFGQGTRLTVV.

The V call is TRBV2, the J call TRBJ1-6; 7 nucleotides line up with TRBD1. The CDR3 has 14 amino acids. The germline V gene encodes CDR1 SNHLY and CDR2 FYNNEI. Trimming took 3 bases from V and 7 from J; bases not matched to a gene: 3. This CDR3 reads CASSEEQGNSPLHF. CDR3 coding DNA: TGTGCCAGCAGTGAGGAACAGGGGAATTCACCCCTCCACTTT.

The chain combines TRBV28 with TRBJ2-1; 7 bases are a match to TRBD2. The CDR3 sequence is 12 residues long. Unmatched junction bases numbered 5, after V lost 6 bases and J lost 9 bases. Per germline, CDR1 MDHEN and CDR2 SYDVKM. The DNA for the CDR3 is TGTGCCAGCAGGGGGGACTACCCTGAGCAGTTCTTC. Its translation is CASRGDYPEQFF.

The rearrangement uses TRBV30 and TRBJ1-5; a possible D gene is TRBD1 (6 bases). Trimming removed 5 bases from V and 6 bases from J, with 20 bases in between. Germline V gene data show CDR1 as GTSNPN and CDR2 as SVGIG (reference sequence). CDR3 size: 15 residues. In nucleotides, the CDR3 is TGTGCCTGGGGGGTTAGGGGGGTAATGGGTCAGCCCCAGCATTTT. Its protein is CAWGVRGVMGQPQHF. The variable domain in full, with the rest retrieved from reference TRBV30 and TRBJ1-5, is SQTIHQWPATLVQPVGSPLSLECTVEGTSNPNLYWYRQAAGRGLQLLFYSVGIGQISSEVPQNLSASRPQDRQFILSSKKLLLSDSGFYLCAWGVRGVMGQPQHFGDGTRLSIL.

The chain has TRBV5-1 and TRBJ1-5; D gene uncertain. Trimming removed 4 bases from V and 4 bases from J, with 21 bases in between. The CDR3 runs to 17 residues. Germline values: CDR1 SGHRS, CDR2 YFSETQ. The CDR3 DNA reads TGCGCCAGCAGCCCCCTACCCGGGCCCCCTACAAATCAGCCCCAGCATTTT. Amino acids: CASSPLPGPPTNQPQHF.

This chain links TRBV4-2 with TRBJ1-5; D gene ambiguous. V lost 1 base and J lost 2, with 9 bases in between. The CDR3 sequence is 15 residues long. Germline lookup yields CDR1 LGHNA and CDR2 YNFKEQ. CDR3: CASSQGQQGNQPQHF. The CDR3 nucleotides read TGTGCCAGCAGCCAAGGCCAGCAGGGCAATCAGCCCCAGCATTTT.

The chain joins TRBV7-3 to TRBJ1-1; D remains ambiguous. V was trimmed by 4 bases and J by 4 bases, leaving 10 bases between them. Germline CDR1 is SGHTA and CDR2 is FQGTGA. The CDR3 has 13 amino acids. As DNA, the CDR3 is TGTGCCAGCAGCTCTGGTAGCGGCACTGAAGCTTTCTTT. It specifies CASSSGSGTEAFF.

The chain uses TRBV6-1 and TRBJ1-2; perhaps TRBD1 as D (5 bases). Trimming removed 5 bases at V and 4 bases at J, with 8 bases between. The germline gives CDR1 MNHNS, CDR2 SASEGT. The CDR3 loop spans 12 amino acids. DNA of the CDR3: TGTGCCAGCAGTACGACAGCCTATGGCTACACCTTC. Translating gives CASSTTAYGYTF.

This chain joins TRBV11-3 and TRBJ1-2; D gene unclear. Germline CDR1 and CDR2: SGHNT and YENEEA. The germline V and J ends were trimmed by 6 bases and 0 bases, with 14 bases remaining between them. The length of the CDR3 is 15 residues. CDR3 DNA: TGTGCCAGCAGTCTATCGCACACGGCTAACTATGGCTACACCTTC. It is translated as CASSLSHTANYGYTF.

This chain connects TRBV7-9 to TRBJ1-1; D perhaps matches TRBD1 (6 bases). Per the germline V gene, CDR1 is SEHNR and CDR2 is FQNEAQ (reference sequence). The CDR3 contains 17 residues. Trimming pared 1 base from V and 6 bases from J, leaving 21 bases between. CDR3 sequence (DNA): TGTGCCAGCAGCTTAGGCGGGTGGGGGGACACGGGACCTGAAGCTTTCTTT. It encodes CASSLGGWGDTGPEAFF.

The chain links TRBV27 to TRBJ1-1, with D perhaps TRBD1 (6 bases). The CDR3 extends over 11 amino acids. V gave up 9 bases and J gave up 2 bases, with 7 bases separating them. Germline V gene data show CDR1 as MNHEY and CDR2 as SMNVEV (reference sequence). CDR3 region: CARGGNTEAFF. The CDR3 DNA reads TGTGCCAGGGGGGGCAACACTGAAGCTTTCTTT.

The CDR3 region has the DNA TGTGCCAGCAGTTTACGACCGAGGAACACTGAAGCTTTCTTT. Protein: CASSLRPRNTEAFF. This chain links TRBV27 with TRBJ1-1; D gene unclear. The CDR3 extends over 14 amino acids. The germline V and J ends were trimmed by 2 bases and 1 base, with 8 bases remaining between them. Looked up from germline, CDR1 is MNHEY and CDR2 is SMNVEV (reference sequence).

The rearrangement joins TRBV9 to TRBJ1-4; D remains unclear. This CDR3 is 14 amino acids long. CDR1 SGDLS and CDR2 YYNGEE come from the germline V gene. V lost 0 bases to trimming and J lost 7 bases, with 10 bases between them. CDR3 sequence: CASSVDSHVEKLFF. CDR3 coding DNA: TGTGCCAGCAGCGTAGATTCGCACGTTGAAAAACTGTTTTTT.

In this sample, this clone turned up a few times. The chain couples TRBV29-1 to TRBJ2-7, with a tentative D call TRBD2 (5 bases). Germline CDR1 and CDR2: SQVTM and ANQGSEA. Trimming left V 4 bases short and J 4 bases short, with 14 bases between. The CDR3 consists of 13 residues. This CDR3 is CSVAVDGVYEQYF. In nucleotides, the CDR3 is TGCAGCGTTGCAGTCGACGGGGTTTACGAGCAGTACTTC.

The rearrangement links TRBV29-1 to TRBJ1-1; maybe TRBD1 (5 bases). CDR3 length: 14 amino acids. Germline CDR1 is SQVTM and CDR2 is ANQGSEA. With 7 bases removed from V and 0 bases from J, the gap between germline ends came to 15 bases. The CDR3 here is CSARGPRMNTEAFF. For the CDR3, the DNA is TGCAGCGCTAGGGGCCCGCGTATGAACACTGAAGCTTTCTTT.

The CDR3 region has the DNA TGTGCCAGCAGTTGGGGGGACAGCGACGAGCAGTACTTC. Amino acid sequence: CASSWGDSDEQYF. The rearrangement uses TRBV6-6 and TRBJ2-7, with D possibly being TRBD1 (7 bases). Germline V gene lookup returns CDR1 MNHNY and CDR2 SVGAGI (reference sequence). The CDR3 totals 13 residues. With 4 bases removed from V and 5 bases from J, the gap between germline ends came to 12 bases.

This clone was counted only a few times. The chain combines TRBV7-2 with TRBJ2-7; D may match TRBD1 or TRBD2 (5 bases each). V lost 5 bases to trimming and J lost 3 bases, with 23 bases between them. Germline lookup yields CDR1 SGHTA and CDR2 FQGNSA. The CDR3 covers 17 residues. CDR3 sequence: CASSRRYLRAGDYEQYF. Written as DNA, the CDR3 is TGTGCCAGCAGCCGGCGTTATCTCAGGGCCGGGGACTACGAGCAGTACTTC.

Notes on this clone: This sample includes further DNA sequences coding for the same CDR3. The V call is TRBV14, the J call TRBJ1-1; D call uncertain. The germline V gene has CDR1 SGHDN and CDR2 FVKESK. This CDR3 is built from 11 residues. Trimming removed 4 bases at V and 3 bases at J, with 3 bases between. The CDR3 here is CASSRYTEAFF. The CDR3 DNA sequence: TGTGCCAGCAGCCGATACACTGAAGCTTTCTTT.

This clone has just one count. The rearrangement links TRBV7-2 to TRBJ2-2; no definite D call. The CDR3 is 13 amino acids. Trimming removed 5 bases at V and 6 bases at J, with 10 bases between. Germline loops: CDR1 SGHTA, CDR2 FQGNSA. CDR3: CASSHGVSGELFF. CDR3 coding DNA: TGTGCCAGCAGCCACGGAGTTTCCGGGGAGCTGTTTTTT.

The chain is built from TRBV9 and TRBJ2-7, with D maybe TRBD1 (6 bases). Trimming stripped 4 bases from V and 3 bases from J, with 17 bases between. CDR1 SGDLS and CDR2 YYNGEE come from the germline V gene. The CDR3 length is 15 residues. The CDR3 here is CASSPRGGRSYEQYF. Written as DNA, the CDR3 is TGTGCCAGCAGCCCTCGAGGGGGAAGGAGCTACGAGCAGTACTTC.

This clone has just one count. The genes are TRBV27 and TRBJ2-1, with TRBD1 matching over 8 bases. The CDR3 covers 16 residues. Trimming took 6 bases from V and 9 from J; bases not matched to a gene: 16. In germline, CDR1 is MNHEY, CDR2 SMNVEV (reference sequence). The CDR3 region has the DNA TGTGCCAGCAGCCCCCGCCCGGACAGGGAAGGGGGTGAGCAGTTCTTC. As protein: CASSPRPDREGGEQFF.

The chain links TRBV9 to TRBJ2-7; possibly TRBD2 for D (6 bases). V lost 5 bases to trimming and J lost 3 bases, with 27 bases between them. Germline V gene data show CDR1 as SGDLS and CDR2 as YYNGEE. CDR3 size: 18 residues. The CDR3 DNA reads TGTGCCAGCAGTCTTCGGGAGCTTAACCCAGCAGAAAACTACGAGCAGTACTTC. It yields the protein CASSLRELNPAENYEQYF. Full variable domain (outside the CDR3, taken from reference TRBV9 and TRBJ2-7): DSGVTQTPKHLITATGQRVTLRCSPRSGDLSVYWYQQSLDQGLQFLIQYYNGEERAKGNILERFSAQQFPDLHSELNLSSLELGDSALYFCASSLRELNPAENYEQYFGPGTRLTVT.

DNA for the CDR3: TGTGCCAGCAGCCTGACAGGGGGGCGCAATCAGCCCCAGCATTTT. It encodes CASSLTGGRNQPQHF. The chain uses TRBV5-5 and TRBJ1-5, with 9 bases matching TRBD1. Losses at the gene ends were 4 bases for V and 2 bases for J; bases not matched to a gene: 4. This CDR3 has 15 amino acids. Germline-derived CDR1 and CDR2 are SGHKS and YYEKEE (reference sequence). The full variable domain, in which reference TRBV5-5 and TRBJ1-5 provide the parts outside the CDR3, is DAGVTQSPTHLIKTRGQQVTLRCSPISGHKSVSWYQQVLGQGPQFIFQYYEKEERGRGNFPDRFSARQFPNYSSELNVNALLLGDSALYLCASSLTGGRNQPQHFGDGTRLSIL.

The CDR3 reads CASSATVADEAFF. The CDR3 DNA follows: TGTGCCAGTAGTGCGACAGTTGCAGATGAAGCTTTCTTT. The chain uses TRBV19 and TRBJ1-1, with TRBD1 as a possible D gene (5 bases). V was clipped by 5 bases and J by 7 bases, with 14 bases between them. The CDR3 has 13 amino acids. Germline V lookup: CDR1 LNHDA, CDR2 SQIVND (reference sequence).